Listed below are T cell receptor beta chains from one sample, sequenced in a study of Ad26.COV2.S vaccination and SARS-CoV-2 variants. Data came from immunoSEQ multiplex PCR; TCRdb stores just in-frame clones and leaves some out. Altogether about 400,000 clones are present, roughly nine tenths being singletons, with the ten largest covering more than 3%. The sequencing used peripheral blood, collected in a trial of Ad26.COV2.S vaccine versus placebo. The origin of the receptors is a person aged 18-65 years who received the Ad26.COV2.S COVID-19 vaccine or a placebo. CDR3s include the opening cysteine and the closing phenylalanine or tryptophan. The order of the fields is D gene, clone size, V gene, J gene, CDR3 protein, CDR3 DNA. A D gene is named only where the DNA matches it firmly. A clone size is listed for some rows: how often the clone was seen (once, few, many), or a class if it is expanded.

TRBD1	NA	TRBV12-3/TRBV12-4	TRBJ1-2	CASSPTGGWGYTF	TGTGCCAGCAGCCCAACAGGGGGCTGGGGCTACACCTTC
NA	NA	TRBV7-9	TRBJ2-2	CASRNFKAGELFF	TGTGCCAGCAGGAACTTTAAGGCAGGGGAGCTGTTTTTT
NA	NA	TRBV28	TRBJ1-2	CASSSEAGGLFTYGYTF	TGTGCCAGCAGTTCTGAGGCGGGGGGGCTCTTTACCTATGGCTACACCTTC
TRBD1	NA	TRBV27	TRBJ1-1	CASRQGGNTEAFF	TGTGCCAGCAGACAGGGGGGGAACACTGAAGCTTTCTTT
TRBD1	few	TRBV6-6	TRBJ2-2	CASSRAGTGSGELFF	TGTGCCAGCAGTAGAGCCGGGACAGGGTCCGGGGAGCTGTTTTTT
TRBD1	NA	TRBV19	TRBJ1-4	CASSPGQDDREKLFF	TGTGCCAGTAGTCCGGGACAGGACGATCGTGAAAAACTGTTTTTT
TRBD1	NA	TRBV27	TRBJ2-2	CASSRFGQAGTGELFF	TGTGCCAGCAGTCGCTTCGGACAGGCGGGCACCGGGGAGCTGTTTTTT
TRBD1	NA	TRBV19	TRBJ1-2	CASSGQGLFWGYTF	TGTGCCAGTAGTGGACAGGGGTTGTTTTGGGGCTACACCTTC
TRBD2	NA	TRBV5-4	TRBJ2-5	CASSHPGGKTQYF	TGTGCCAGCAGCCACCCCGGGGGGAAGACCCAGTACTTC
NA	NA	TRBV7-6	TRBJ2-1	CASSLVRGSTYNEQFF	TGTGCCAGCAGCTTAGTTAGGGGGTCAACCTACAATGAGCAGTTCTTC